Listed below are T cell receptor beta chains from one sample, sequenced in a study of a mutant IDH1 vaccine in newly diagnosed glioma. TCRdb's copy holds only in-frame clones and misses some; the assay was immunoSEQ multiplex PCR. The sample includes just under 70,000 clones, 84% seen only once; the top ten take approximately 12%. Their target antigens are unknown. Source: PBMCs, taken from a glioma patient whose treatment included an IDH1 peptide vaccine. These receptors were taken from a man between 18 and 35 years old with glioma. Both conserved end residues are part of each CDR3. The D gene is left open where the match is weak. Rows give clone size only sometimes, using once, few, many, or a class for an expanded clone.

J,V,size,D,DNA,CDR3
TRBJ1-1,TRBV7-8,once,-,TGTGCCAGCAGCTTAGTCGGGACAACCAACACTGAAGCTTTCTTT,CASSLVGTTNTEAFF
TRBJ2-7,TRBV30,-,-,TGTGCCTGGAGTCCACTTTTAGGTTACCCTGGGTACGAGCAGTACTTC,CAWSPLLGYPGYEQYF
TRBJ1-1,TRBV29-1,-,-,TGCAGCGCGGGGTGGTTACAGGATGGGACTGAAGCTTTCTTT,CSAGWLQDGTEAFF
TRBJ1-2,TRBV14,-,-,TGTGCCAGCAGCCAAGGGGCAGTAGATGGCTACACCTTC,CASSQGAVDGYTF
TRBJ1-5,TRBV15,-,-,TGTGCCACCAGCAGAGTTCGGGGGGGCCAGCCCCAGCATTTT,CATSRVRGGQPQHF
TRBJ1-1,TRBV18,-,-,TGTGCCAGCTCACCCCCCCAGGGGAGGGGCAGCGGAGCTTTCTTT,CASSPPQGRGSGAFF
TRBJ1-1,TRBV10-3,few,-,TGTGCCATCAAGGCTGCCACTGAAGCTTTCTTT,CAIKAATEAFF
TRBJ1-1,TRBV2,-,-,TGTGCCAGCAAAGTCGGGCGGGTAGCTTTCTTT,CASKVGRVAFF
TRBJ2-5,TRBV14,-,-,TGTGCCAGCAGCATTAGGAGAGGGTTGGAGACCCAGTACTTC,CASSIRRGLETQYF
TRBJ2-1,TRBV4-1,-,-,TGCGCCAGCAGCCAAGATTGGCGGGACAGCTACAATGAGCAGTTCTTC,CASSQDWRDSYNEQFF
TRBJ1-2,TRBV7-9,-,-,TGTGCCAGCAGCCGGGACGGCAACTATGGCTACACCTTC,CASSRDGNYGYTF
TRBJ2-7,TRBV7-8,once,-,TGTGCCAGCAGCCTGTTCTACGAGCAGTACTTC,CASSLFYEQYF
TRBJ2-7,TRBV11-2,-,-,TGTGCCAGCAGCTTAGACCCACTTTACGAGCAGTACTTC,CASSLDPLYEQYF
TRBJ1-2,TRBV28,-,TRBD1,TGTGCCAGACCGCCACCCGGGACAGGGGGCGATCATGGCTACACCTTC,CARPPPGTGGDHGYTF
TRBJ1-1,TRBV28,-,TRBD1,TGTGCCAGCAAACAGGGGACGAACACTGAAGCTTTCTTT,CASKQGTNTEAFF
TRBJ2-7,TRBV4-3,-,TRBD1,TGCGCCAGCAGCCCCGCGACAGGGGATCACGAGCAGTACTTC,CASSPATGDHEQYF
TRBJ2-7,TRBV5-1,-,TRBD1,TGCGCCAGCAGCTTGGGGGTCAGGACAGGGTCCCACGAGCAGTACTTC,CASSLGVRTGSHEQYF
TRBJ1-1,TRBV5-4,few,-,TGTGCCAGCAGCTCACAGGTCCAAATGAACACTGAAGCTTTCTTT,CASSSQVQMNTEAFF
TRBJ1-2,TRBV5-6,-,TRBD1,TGTGCCAGCAGCTTGGTTTCTAGGGGGCATGGCTACACCTTC,CASSLVSRGHGYTF
TRBJ1-1,TRBV7-8,-,TRBD1,TGTGCCAGCAGCTCCGCCAAGGACAGGGGGCTAAACACTGAAGCTTTCTTT,CASSSAKDRGLNTEAFF
TRBJ1-1,TRBV4-3,-,-,TGCGCCAGCAGCCAGGGGGCAAGAACTGAAGCTTTCTTT,CASSQGARTEAFF
TRBJ2-3,TRBV5-5,-,TRBD2,TGTGCCAGCAGCCTAAGCTCCGGGACTAGCGGGGGGACCACAGATACGCAGTATTTT,CASSLSSGTSGGTTDTQYF
TRBJ1-2,TRBV4-2,-,-,TGTGCCAGCAGCCAAGGACGGCTTGGGGCCTATGGCTACACCTTC,CASSQGRLGAYGYTF
TRBJ1-1,TRBV19,-,TRBD1,TGTGCCAGTAGTATAGGGGGACAGGTACGAACTGAAGCTTTCTTT,CASSIGGQVRTEAFF
TRBJ1-4,TRBV7-8,-,-,TGTGCCAGCAGCTTAGCGATGTTGCAATATAGGGTTGGGAGTCCGAATGAAAAACTGTTTTTT,CASSLAMLQYRVGSPNEKLFF
TRBJ1-3,TRBV28,-,TRBD1,TGTGCCAGCAGGTACCCCGGGACAGCTGGAAACACCATATATTTT,CASRYPGTAGNTIYF
TRBJ1-1,TRBV30,few,-,TGTGCCTGGAACCCGGGACGGGCGAACACTGAAGCTTTCTTT,CAWNPGRANTEAFF
TRBJ2-1,TRBV19,-,-,TGTGCCAGTAGTATCTTACAAGGGGATGAGCAGTTCTTC,CASSILQGDEQFF
TRBJ2-5,TRBV19,-,-,TGTGCCAGTAGTTTCCTCGGGACTGACCAAGAGACCCAGTACTTC,CASSFLGTDQETQYF
TRBJ1-2,TRBV29-1,-,-,TGCAGCGTTGATGGGGACTATGGCTACACCTTC,CSVDGDYGYTF
TRBJ1-1,TRBV29-1,few,-,TGCAGCGTTGAGACCAGGTTCCCGGGGGCTGAAGCTTTCTTT,CSVETRFPGAEAFF
TRBJ2-1,TRBV12-5,once,-,TGTGCTAGTGCGGGAATTAATGAGCAGTTCTTC,CASAGINEQFF
TRBJ2-7,TRBV28,-,-,TGTGCCAGCAGTTCAAGTGAGCAGTACTTC,CASSSSEQYF
TRBJ1-5,TRBV18,few,-,TGTGCCAGCTCACCGGTCGGATATTATAGCAATCAGCCCCAGCATTTT,CASSPVGYYSNQPQHF
TRBJ1-5,TRBV27,-,-,TGTGCCAGCAGTCTCGACCGGGGCCGGGGGCAGCCCCAGCATTTT,CASSLDRGRGQPQHF
TRBJ2-7,TRBV19,-,TRBD1,TGTGCCAGTAGTACGCCTCCCGGGACAGCCTCCTACGAGCAGTACTTC,CASSTPPGTASYEQYF
TRBJ1-1,TRBV4-1,-,-,TGCGCCAGCAGCTATGGGACGCGGAACACTGAAGCTTTCTTT,CASSYGTRNTEAFF
TRBJ2-1,TRBV5-1,-,-,TGCGCCAGCAGCTTAAACAGAAATGAGCAGTTCTTC,CASSLNRNEQFF
TRBJ2-7,TRBV30,-,-,TGTGCCTGGAGTGTCTGGTCCTACGAGCAGTACTTC,CAWSVWSYEQYF
TRBJ1-1,TRBV27,-,-,TGTGCCAGCAGTCAAACCCGGGGAATGAACACTGAAGCTTTCTTT,CASSQTRGMNTEAFF
TRBJ1-4,TRBV28,-,-,TGTGCCAGCAGTTTAACGGAAAAACTGTTTTTT,CASSLTEKLFF
TRBJ2-1,TRBV6-5,-,TRBD1,TGTGCCAGCAGCTCCCATACGGACAGGGGTAATGAGCAGTTCTTC,CASSSHTDRGNEQFF
TRBJ2-5,TRBV6-6,-,-,TGTGCCAGCAGCCTCGACAGGGCGGGGGAGACCCAGTACTTC,CASSLDRAGETQYF
TRBJ1-2,TRBV27,-,-,TGTGCCAGCAGCCGACGCCCGACAGGAGACTATGGCTACACCTTC,CASSRRPTGDYGYTF
TRBJ1-6,TRBV12-5,-,-,TGTGCTAGTGGCGGCCCGGGACGTGATAATTCACCCCTCCACTTT,CASGGPGRDNSPLHF
TRBJ2-7,TRBV6-4,-,TRBD2,TGTGCCAGCAGTCAGACTAGCGGGAGCTACGAGCAGTACTTC,CASSQTSGSYEQYF
TRBJ2-7,TRBV4-3,-,TRBD2,TGCGCCAGCAGCCAAGAGGAGACTAGCGGGGGGCCCTACGAGCAGTACTTC,CASSQEETSGGPYEQYF
TRBJ2-1,TRBV4-3,medium-sized,-,TGCGCCAGCAGCCAAGATGGGGGGTCTCCCTACAATGAGCAGTTCTTC,CASSQDGGSPYNEQFF
TRBJ2-7,TRBV7-6,-,-,TGTGCCAGCAGCCTCGGGACTGCAGCCTTCTACGAGCAGTACTTC,CASSLGTAAFYEQYF
TRBJ1-4,TRBV5-1,-,TRBD1,TGCGCCAGCAGGCCGGGACAGCTTGGGGAAAAACTGTTTTTT,CASRPGQLGEKLFF
TRBJ1-1,TRBV5-1,-,TRBD1,TGCGCCAGCAGCTTGGGGAGGACAGGGGCTGGGACTGAAGCTTTCTTT,CASSLGRTGAGTEAFF